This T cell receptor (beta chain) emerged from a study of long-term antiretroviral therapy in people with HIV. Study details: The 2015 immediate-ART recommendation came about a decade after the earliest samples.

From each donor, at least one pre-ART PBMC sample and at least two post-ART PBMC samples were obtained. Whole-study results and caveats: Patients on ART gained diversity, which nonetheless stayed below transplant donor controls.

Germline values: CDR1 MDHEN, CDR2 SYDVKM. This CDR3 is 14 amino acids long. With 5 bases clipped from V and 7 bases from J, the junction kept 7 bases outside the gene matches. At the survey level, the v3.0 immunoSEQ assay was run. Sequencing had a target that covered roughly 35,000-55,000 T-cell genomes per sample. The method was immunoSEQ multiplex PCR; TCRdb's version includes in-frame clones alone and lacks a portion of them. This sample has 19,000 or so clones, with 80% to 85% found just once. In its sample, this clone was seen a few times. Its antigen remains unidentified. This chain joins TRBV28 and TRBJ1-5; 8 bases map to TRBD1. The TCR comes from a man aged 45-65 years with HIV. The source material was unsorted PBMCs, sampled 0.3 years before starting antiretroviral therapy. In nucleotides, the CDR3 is TGTGCCAGCAGTACTACAGGGGGAGGCCAGCCCCAGCATTTT. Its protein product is CASSTTGGGQPQHF.